Shown below are 26 T cell receptor beta chains from a single sample sequenced in a study of shared clonotypes between healthy human individuals. TCRdb's table, derived via immunoSEQ multiplex PCR, lists solely in-frame clones and lacks some. In the table there are about 92,000 clones, almost 70% of which are singletons. Specimen: memory CD8+ T cells sorted from blood. As to subset: CD45RO+ cells pooled with CCR7-negative TemRA cells. The receptors originated from a man aged 25-40 years in good health.

V usage is TRBV27 and J usage is TRBJ2-1; 8 nucleotides match TRBD1. This CDR3 has 15 amino acids. Germline V gene sequence: CDR1 MNHEY, CDR2 SMNVEV (reference sequence). The V segment lost 5 bases and the J segment 5 bases; nucleotides outside the gene matches: 8. Here the CDR3 DNA reads TGTGCCAGCAGTACCCCCTGGACAGGGAACAATGAGCAGTTCTTC. Its protein product is CASSTPWTGNNEQFF.

The chain has TRBV9 and TRBJ1-2; perhaps TRBD1 as D (5 bases). The V end lost 2 bases, the J end lost 5 bases, and 13 bases lay between the germline ends. Germline-derived CDR1 and CDR2 are SGDLS and YYNGEE. The length of the CDR3 is 14 residues. DNA for the CDR3: TGTGCCAGCAGCGTCGACAGTGTGGGGTATGGCTACACCTTC. This gives the protein CASSVDSVGYGYTF.

This clone showed up just a few times. V and J are TRBV7-2 and TRBJ1-4; the D gene is possibly TRBD1 (5 bases). The CDR3 has 18 residues. Trimming left V 3 bases short and J 7 bases short, with 24 bases between. Germline V CDR1 and CDR2: SGHTA, FQGNSA. CDR3 loop: CASSLGEAGLRASEKLFF. The DNA of the CDR3 is TGTGCCAGCAGCTTGGGGGAGGCGGGGCTCAGGGCTTCTGAAAAACTGTTTTTT. The variable domain in full, with the rest retrieved from reference TRBV7-2 and TRBJ1-4, is GAGVSQSPSNKVTEKGKDVELRCDPISGHTALYWYRQSLGQGLEFLIYFQGNSAPDKSGLPSDRFSAERTGGSVSTLTIQRTQQEDSAVYLCASSLGEAGLRASEKLFFGSGTQLSVL.

The chain is built from TRBV2 and TRBJ2-3, with D tentatively TRBD1 or TRBD2 (5 bases each). V gave up 4 bases and J gave up 7 bases, with 27 bases separating them. The CDR3 has 18 amino acids. CDR1 and CDR2 (germline): SNHLY, FYNNEI. The DNA for the CDR3 is TGTGCCAGCAGTGGGGTTAGGGGTTTATCCCCAGCGGCATATACGCAGTATTTT. Its protein is CASSGVRGLSPAAYTQYF.

This chain joins TRBV19 and TRBJ2-2; D unresolved. CDR1 is LNHDA and CDR2 is SQIVND in the germline V gene (reference sequence). The CDR3 is made up of 13 amino acids. V shed 5 bases and J shed 6 bases, with 10 bases lying between them. The CDR3 here is CASSDLGAGELFF. The CDR3 coding sequence is TGTGCCAGTAGTGACCTTGGGGCCGGGGAGCTGTTTTTT.

The chain combines TRBV18 with TRBJ2-5, with D perhaps TRBD2 (6 bases). Trimming stripped 1 base from V and 1 base from J, with 13 bases between. The CDR3 is 16 residues long. Germline CDR1 reads KGHSH; CDR2 reads LQKENI. The CDR3 region is CASSPLPGAVQETQYF. The CDR3 DNA is TGTGCCAGCTCACCACTCCCGGGAGCGGTCCAAGAGACCCAGTACTTC.

Only one count was recorded for this clone. The chain couples TRBV19 to TRBJ2-7; 10 bases are a match to TRBD1. CDR3 length: 14 residues. J was trimmed by 5 bases and V by 7 bases; bases with no gene match: 8. Germline lookup yields CDR1 LNHDA and CDR2 SQIVND (reference sequence). The CDR3 spells CASTRTGGSHEQYF. The CDR3 nucleotides are TGTGCCAGTACCCGGACAGGGGGTTCCCACGAGCAGTACTTC.

The genes are TRBV12-2 and TRBJ2-1; TRBD2 is the table's D call and was not checked against the DNA. TRBV12-2 is labeled a pseudogene. The CDR3 consists of 17 residues. Written as DNA, the CDR3 is TGTGCAAGTCGCTTAAGTCTGAGCGGCACTTATTCCAATGAGCAGTTCTTC. It is translated as CASRLSLSGTYSNEQFF.

This clone was observed once. The rearrangement joins TRBV11-2 to TRBJ2-5; D gene ambiguous. The CDR3 totals 11 residues. Between the trimmed V and J ends, which lost 3 bases and 3 bases, there was a span of 2 bases. CDR1 and CDR2 from the germline V gene are SGHAT and FQNNGV. For the CDR3, the DNA is TGTGCCAGCAGCTTTAAAGAGACCCAGTACTTC. Encoded protein: CASSFKETQYF.

The chain joins TRBV10-3 to TRBJ1-1, with D uncertain. CDR3 size: 14 residues. From germline, CDR1 is ENHRY and CDR2 SYGVKD. V was trimmed by 7 bases and J by 0 bases, leaving 12 bases between them. The CDR3: CAITLGPMNTEAFF. In nucleotides, the CDR3 is TGTGCCATCACCCTAGGGCCTATGAACACTGAAGCTTTCTTT.

The chain combines TRBV7-2 with TRBJ2-1, with a tentative D call TRBD1 (5 bases). The CDR3 has 15 residues. Germline V gives CDR1 SGHTA, CDR2 FQGNSA. Trimming cost V 1 base and J 4 bases, with 11 bases left between them. This CDR3 reads CASSLDAQDYNEQFF. The CDR3 nucleotides are TGTGCCAGCAGCTTAGATGCACAGGATTACAATGAGCAGTTCTTC. Drawing the rest from reference TRBV7-2 and TRBJ2-1, the complete variable domain is GAGVSQSPSNKVTEKGKDVELRCDPISGHTALYWYRQSLGQGLEFLIYFQGNSAPDKSGLPSDRFSAERTGGSVSTLTIQRTQQEDSAVYLCASSLDAQDYNEQFFGPGTRLTVL.

The chain couples TRBV6-4 to TRBJ2-1, with D tentatively TRBD2 (6 bases). The V end lost 2 bases, the J end lost 6 bases, and 14 bases lay between the germline ends. Per the germline V gene, CDR1 is MRHNA and CDR2 is SNTAGT. The CDR3 runs to 15 residues. The CDR3 reads CASSDEEGGGNEQFF. The CDR3 DNA follows: TGTGCCAGCAGTGACGAGGAGGGAGGCGGCAATGAGCAGTTCTTC.

This chain connects TRBV11-2 to TRBJ2-3; D ambiguous. The V gene lost 1 base and the J gene lost 6 bases, with 20 bases spanning the gap. This CDR3 region has 17 residues. The V gene's germline CDR1 is SGHAT and CDR2 FQNNGV. CDR3 protein: CASSLATPLLPPDTQYF. The DNA for the CDR3 is TGTGCCAGCAGCTTAGCAACCCCTCTCCTCCCTCCGGATACGCAGTATTTT. The whole variable domain, remainder taken from reference TRBV11-2 and TRBJ2-3, is EAGVAQSPRYKIIEKRQSVAFWCNPISGHATLYWYQQILGQGPKLLIQFQNNGVVDDSQLPKDRFSAERLKGVDSTLKIQPAKLEDSAVYLCASSLATPLLPPDTQYFGPGTRLTVL.

This clone was recorded once. V and J are TRBV11-2 and TRBJ2-1; tentatively, D is TRBD2 (6 bases). V lost 5 bases, J lost 2 bases, and 19 bases lay in between. This CDR3 comprises 17 residues. Per the germline V gene, CDR1 is SGHAT and CDR2 is FQNNGV. CDR3 residues: CASSSDSSGYTYNEQFF. The CDR3 DNA follows: TGTGCCAGCAGCAGCGACAGTAGCGGATACACCTACAATGAGCAGTTCTTC.

The chain uses TRBV29-1 and TRBJ2-2; D is perhaps TRBD1 (5 bases). V was shortened by 7 bases and J by 0 bases, with 12 bases between the two germline ends. This CDR3 region has 14 residues. Germline-derived CDR1 and CDR2 are SQVTM and ANQGSEA. The CDR3 sequence: CSAIQESNTGELFF. For the CDR3, the DNA is TGCAGCGCTATACAGGAATCGAACACCGGGGAGCTGTTTTTT.

This chain uses TRBV29-1 with TRBJ1-4; possible D gene TRBD1, 6 bases. The CDR3 has 13 residues. Germline loops: CDR1 SQVTM, CDR2 ANQGSEA. Between the trimmed V and J ends, which lost 7 bases and 7 bases, there was a span of 16 bases. The DNA for the CDR3 is TGCAGCGCCGCCCGGGGGCGCGGTGAAAAACTGTTTTTT. Its translation is CSAARGRGEKLFF.

The chain combines TRBV13 with TRBJ2-2, with 10 bases aligning to TRBD2. Looked up from germline, CDR1 is PRHDT and CDR2 is FYEKMQ (reference sequence). Unmatched junction bases numbered 2, after V lost 3 bases and J lost 1 base. The CDR3 has 16 residues. Here the CDR3 DNA reads TGTGCCAGCAGCTTCCGGACTAGCGGGAACACCGGGGAGCTGTTTTTT. Amino acid sequence: CASSFRTSGNTGELFF. Full variable domain (outside the CDR3, taken from reference TRBV13 and TRBJ2-2): AAGVIQSPRHLIKEKRETATLKCYPIPRHDTVYWYQQGPGQDPQFLISFYEKMQSDKGSIPDRFSAQQFSDYHSELNMSSLELGDSALYFCASSFRTSGNTGELFFGEGSRLTVL.

This clone was seen many times. The rearrangement joins TRBV28 to TRBJ2-1, with D maybe TRBD2 (5 bases). The V end was cut by 7 bases, the J end by 6 bases, with 16 bases between. Germline V lookup: CDR1 MDHEN, CDR2 SYDVKM. There are 14 residues in the CDR3. Written as DNA, the CDR3 is TGTGCCAGCATCCGCTGGAGGTCCCGCAATGAGCAGTTCTTC. Amino acids: CASIRWRSRNEQFF. Filled out from reference TRBV28 and TRBJ2-1, the complete variable domain reads DVKVTQSSRYLVKRTGEKVFLECVQDMDHENMFWYRQDPGLGLRLIYFSYDVKMKEKGDIPEGYSVSREKKERFSLILESASTNQTSMYLCASIRWRSRNEQFFGPGTRLTVL.

In its sample, this clone was seen a few times. The V gene is TRBV18, the J gene TRBJ2-3, with D possibly TRBD2 on 5 matching bases. This CDR3 region has 18 residues. Germline-derived CDR1 and CDR2 are KGHSH and LQKENI. The ends were cut back, 3 bases at V and 0 bases at J, with 19 bases in the middle. The CDR3 sequence is CASSPYRREITSTDTQYF. As DNA, the CDR3 is TGTGCCAGCTCACCCTATCGTCGGGAAATTACTAGCACAGATACGCAGTATTTT.

The chain recombines TRBV11-3 with TRBJ2-1; tentative D call: TRBD2 (6 bases). The CDR3 covers 12 residues. Germline loops: CDR1 SGHNT, CDR2 YENEEA. V dropped 3 bases and J dropped 10 bases, with 10 bases sitting between them. CDR3 protein: CASSLNREEQFF. The CDR3 nucleotides are TGTGCCAGCAGCTTGAACCGGGAGGAGCAGTTCTTC.

The chain uses TRBV25-1 and TRBJ2-3; 7 bases match TRBD1. This CDR3 is built from 13 residues. V lost 5 bases to trimming and J lost 4 bases; unmatched junction nucleotides: 3. Looked up from germline, CDR1 is MGHDK and CDR2 is SYGVNS. CDR3 sequence: CASSTGDADTQYF. The CDR3 DNA sequence: TGTGCCAGCAGTACAGGGGATGCAGATACGCAGTATTTT.

The chain combines TRBV27 with TRBJ2-7; D is uncertain. The CDR3 length is 14 residues. Between the trimmed V and J ends, which lost 9 bases and 5 bases, there was a span of 20 bases. CDR1 MNHEY and CDR2 SMNVEV come from the germline V gene (reference sequence). CDR3 loop: CASSRFPAGDEQYF. DNA for the CDR3: TGTGCCAGTTCTAGATTCCCGGCTGGTGACGAGCAGTACTTC.

Worth noting for this clone: The junction departs from the called germline gene at one end, perhaps through a read error. The rearrangement joins TRBV5-6 to TRBJ2-1, with 13 bases matching TRBD2. The germline V gene has CDR1 SGHDT and CDR2 YYEEEE. The CDR3 is 15 residues long. CDR3 residues: CANSGGTSGINEQFF. The CDR3 region has the DNA TGTGCCAACAGCGGCGGGACTAGCGGGATCAATGAGCAGTTCTTC.

The J gene is TRBJ2-2, the V gene TRBV7-2; D remains unclear. Trimming stripped 3 bases from V and 2 bases from J, with 10 bases between. In germline, CDR1 is SGHTA, CDR2 FQGNSA. The CDR3 runs 15 residues. CDR3 residues: CASSFGSSNTGELFF. The CDR3 nucleotides are TGTGCCAGCAGCTTCGGCAGTAGTAACACCGGGGAGCTGTTTTTT.

V is TRBV7-9 and J is TRBJ2-7, with D unresolved. The CDR3 sequence is 11 residues long. Germline CDR1 and CDR2: SEHNR and FQNEAQ (reference sequence). V dropped 8 bases and J dropped 7 bases, with 12 bases sitting between them. The CDR3 loop reads CASAFEWEQYF. As DNA, the CDR3 is TGTGCCAGCGCGTTTGAATGGGAGCAGTACTTC.

There are many counts of this clone. A far larger clone differs by one base, so this is likely a read error. The same CDR3 arises from other DNA sequences in this sample as well. This chain uses TRBV28 with TRBJ2-7; 7 nucleotides agree with TRBD1. CDR1 and CDR2 from the germline V gene are MDHEN and SYDVKM. With V trimmed by 6 bases and J by 3 bases, 2 bases remained unmatched. This CDR3 is built from 12 residues. The DNA of the CDR3 is TGTGCCAGCAGCGGGACAGACTACGAGCAGTACTTC. It encodes CASSGTDYEQYF.